This T cell receptor (beta chain) is from a study of beta chain features in type 1 diabetes. Whole-study findings and limits: Fewer junction insertions and more nucleotide deletions appeared in type 1 diabetes patients. When cDNA is sequenced, cells with high TCR expression could be over-represented.

The V and J ends lost 0 bases and 2 bases respectively, with 6 bases between them. Germline-derived CDR1 and CDR2 are SGHRS and YFSETQ. CDR3 length equals 14 residues. Since all of the isolated RNA was reverse transcribed, expressed TCRB transcripts were what got sequenced. Repertoires were generated with immunoSEQ multiplex PCR, while TCRdb's copy carries only in-frame clones and drops some. Here the sample spans 430,000 or so clones, around 10% being singletons. The authors sorted CD4+ naive, central memory, regulatory and stem cell-like memory cells via CD45RO/CCR7/CD25/CD127/CD95/CD27. This clone was counted many times. The antigen remains unidentified. Different DNA sequences within this sample yield the same CDR3.

The material sequenced was naive CD4+ T cells from blood. The chain is built from TRBV5-1 and TRBJ1-5, with a weak D call TRBD1 (5 bases). This TCR came from a woman aged 18-30 years in good health. The CDR3, as DNA: TGCGCCAGCAGCTTGGAAGGGGGCAATCAGCCCCAGCATTTT. Protein: CASSLEGGNQPQHF.